The rows below give T cell receptor beta chains drawn from one sample of a study of PD-1 blockade in classical Hodgkin lymphoma. Using immunoSEQ multiplex PCR, the repertoire was profiled, and TCRdb retains in-frame clones only, with some absent. Seen here are over 85,000 clones, around 93% observed once, and the top ten hold less than 2%. The sample was peripheral blood mononuclear cells (PBMCs), taken before the fourth cycle of nivolumab. The receptors derive from a human donor with classical Hodgkin lymphoma. The CDR3 runs from the conserved cysteine through the conserved F or W. Each record gives: CDR3 protein, CDR3 DNA, V gene, clone size, J gene, D gene. The D gene is left open where the match is weak. The size field is filled for only some rows; it gives once, few, many or a size class.

CASTTGQGAHEQYF,TGTGCCAGCACCACGGGACAGGGGGCCCACGAGCAGTACTTC,TRBV7-9,.,TRBJ2-7,TRBD1
CASSTLRGSNQPQHF,TGCGCCAGCTCCACATTGCGCGGTAGCAATCAGCCCCAGCATTTT,TRBV23-1,.,TRBJ1-5,.
CASSEFRSSGNTIYF,TGTGCCAGCAGTGAATTTAGGAGCTCTGGAAACACCATATATTTT,TRBV25-1,.,TRBJ1-3,.
CASSYEGGLAGPGELFF,TGTGCCAGCAGTTACGAGGGGGGACTAGCGGGACCCGGGGAGCTGTTTTTT,TRBV28,.,TRBJ2-2,TRBD2
CASSLDLWTGLGYGYTF,TGTGCCAGCAGCTTAGATCTTTGGACAGGTCTCGGCTATGGCTACACCTTC,TRBV11-2,.,TRBJ1-2,TRBD1
CAWDLGEETQYF,TGTGCCTGGGACCTGGGGGAAGAGACCCAGTACTTC,TRBV30,.,TRBJ2-5,.
CAWSVPGAGLYEQYF,TGTGCCTGGAGTGTTCCTGGGGCGGGACTTTACGAGCAGTACTTC,TRBV30,.,TRBJ2-7,.
CASSLDTLAGVGGTDTQYF,TGCGCCAGCAGCTTGGATACTCTAGCGGGAGTGGGGGGCACAGATACGCAGTATTTT,TRBV5-1,.,TRBJ2-3,TRBD2
CAWSSGTGGSYEQYF,TGTGCCTGGAGTTCCGGGACAGGGGGCTCCTACGAGCAGTACTTC,TRBV30,once,TRBJ2-7,TRBD1
CASRLNYREEQYF,TGTGCCAGCAGACTTAACTATAGGGAAGAGCAGTACTTC,TRBV6-6,.,TRBJ2-7,.
CASSVASSGGPQHF,TGTGCCAGCAGCGTAGCCAGTTCAGGAGGGCCCCAGCATTTT,TRBV9,.,TRBJ1-5,.
CASSGPSRGDWATNEKLFF,TGTGCCAGCAGTGGACCCTCGAGAGGGGATTGGGCAACTAATGAAAAACTGTTTTTT,TRBV6-1,few,TRBJ1-4,.
CASRPRDRGEAFF,TGCGCCAGCAGGCCTAGGGATCGCGGTGAAGCTTTCTTT,TRBV10-1,few,TRBJ1-1,.
CASSAERAGGNEQFF,TGTGCCAGCAGCGCAGAGCGGGCAGGGGGGAATGAGCAGTTCTTC,TRBV6-1,.,TRBJ2-1,.
CAWRQGINYGYTF,TGTGCCTGGAGACAGGGAATCAACTATGGCTACACCTTC,TRBV30,.,TRBJ1-2,.
CASSRYEQYF,TGTGCCAGCAGCCGCTACGAGCAGTACTTC,TRBV2,.,TRBJ2-7,.
CASSLGYGYTF,TGTGCCAGCAGCTTAGGGTATGGCTACACCTTC,TRBV11-2,.,TRBJ1-2,.
CASSSGTGMGEQYF,TGTGCCAGCAGCTCTGGGACAGGGATGGGCGAGCAGTACTTC,TRBV11-2,.,TRBJ2-7,TRBD1